The entry below gives a single TCR beta chain sequence along with its context. V shed 4 bases and J shed 2 bases, with 9 bases lying between them. CDR1 and CDR2 from the germline V gene are ENHRY and SYGVKD. This CDR3 comprises 15 residues. TCRdb's table, derived via immunoSEQ multiplex PCR, lists solely in-frame clones and lacks some. In the table there are 13,000 or so clones, roughly 82% of which are singletons. The sample's treatment: randomized to nivolumab then ipilimumab (arm A) or the reverse (arm B). PBMC sorting kept live CD3+CD8+ cells without CD19 or CD56. These data are taken from a study of sequential checkpoint blockade in melanoma. Overall study: Patients were randomized 1:1 to nivolumab-then-ipilimumab or ipilimumab-then-nivolumab first-line.

The gene calls are TRBV10-3 and TRBJ1-6; no reliable D call. The sequence derives from a human donor with melanoma. Material: CD8+ T cells sorted from blood (inferred from file names), obtained from a patient given nivolumab and ipilimumab in sequence. The CDR3: CAISGPGTYNSPLHF. CDR3 DNA sequence: TGTGCCATCAGTGGTCCAGGCACCTATAATTCACCCCTCCACTTT.